This T cell receptor (beta chain) was captured by sequencing in a study of CD8 T cells in ankylosing spondylitis. The CDR3 spans 13 residues. The germline gives CDR1 SQVTM, CDR2 ANQGSEA. Trimming pared 6 bases from V and 1 base from J, leaving 12 bases between. General study findings and limits: Seven to nine highly homologous variants formed a TCR beta motif that appeared characteristic of ankylosing spondylitis blood.

This clonotype has ten or more counts. Its antigen is not known. TCRdb re-derived calls from the 5' RACE reads in MiXCR, one entry per CDR3 protein. The sample holds some 52,000 distinct CDR3 sequences, 7.4% seen once. V and J are TRBV29-1 and TRBJ1-1; no firm D call. The source of this sequence is a female donor with ankylosing spondylitis or in good health (not recorded which). Sample: blood, either unsorted or a sorted T cell fraction (not recorded which). Here the CDR3 DNA reads TGCAGCGTGAATATTGCTGGGAACACTGAAGCTTTCTTT. It specifies CSVNIAGNTEAFF.